These 9 T cell receptor beta chains were all obtained from the same sample, sequenced in a study of blood T cell repertoires in COVID-19. TCRdb's table, derived via immunoSEQ multiplex PCR, lists solely in-frame clones and lacks some. This repertoire shows around 200,000 clones, roughly 76% found once; its top ten account for about 5%. Sequenced sample: peripheral blood. The source of these receptors is a human donor in a cohort sampled during active COVID-19.

This clone was seen a few times. V usage is TRBV6-4 and J usage is TRBJ2-1, with D unclear. The CDR3 covers 16 residues. In germline, CDR1 is MRHNA, CDR2 SNTAGT. V lost 0 bases, J lost 8 bases, and 17 bases lay in between. The CDR3 DNA reads TGTGCCAGCAGTGACTCGAAAGACTTTAGGTTCGATGAGCAGTTCTTC. Its protein product is CASSDSKDFRFDEQFF.

The gene calls are TRBV28 and TRBJ1-2, with D perhaps matching TRBD1 (5 bases). Trimming shortened V by 6 bases and J by 4 bases, and 18 bases separated the two germline ends. In germline, CDR1 is MDHEN, CDR2 SYDVKM. The CDR3 runs to 15 residues. The CDR3 loop reads CASSTRGGSTYGYTF. CDR3 DNA: TGTGCCAGCAGCACCCGGGGGGGGAGTACCTATGGCTACACCTTC.

The chain is built from TRBV14 and TRBJ2-7; 7 bases are a match to TRBD1. V shed 0 bases, J shed 2 bases, and the junction held 1 base outside the gene matches. The CDR3 is 14 amino acids. Looked up from germline, CDR1 is SGHDN and CDR2 is FVKESK. The CDR3 coding sequence is TGTGCCAGCAGCCAAGAGGGGACAGCCTACGAGCAGTACTTC. It codes for CASSQEGTAYEQYF.

Worth noting for this clone: This same CDR3 is encoded by further DNA sequences in the sample. V and J are TRBV27 and TRBJ2-3; D unresolved. The CDR3 is 13 amino acids. Trimming removed 2 bases at V and 0 bases at J, with 3 bases between. Germline V gives CDR1 MNHEY, CDR2 SMNVEV (reference sequence). In DNA, the CDR3 is TGTGCCAGCAGTTTACTAAGCACAGATACGCAGTATTTT. Encoded protein: CASSLLSTDTQYF.

This clone occurred many times. This sequence joins TRBV7-2 and TRBJ2-5; tentatively, D is TRBD2 (7 bases). Between the trimmed V and J ends, which lost 5 bases and 4 bases, there was a span of 20 bases. This CDR3 spans 16 amino acids. Germline values: CDR1 SGHTA, CDR2 FQGNSA. The CDR3 region has the DNA TGTGCCAGCAGCCCTATCGGGGGCGGGGGACTAGAGACCCAGTACTTC. It encodes CASSPIGGGGLETQYF.

This chain joins TRBV28 and TRBJ1-2; 9 bases map to TRBD1. J was trimmed by 6 bases and V by 7 bases; bases with no gene match: 6. The length of the CDR3 is 13 residues. The germline V gene has CDR1 MDHEN and CDR2 SYDVKM. The DNA of the CDR3 is TGTGCCAGCACTGGGACAGGGAAGAATGGCTACACCTTC. Its protein is CASTGTGKNGYTF.

V gene TRBV30 combines with J gene TRBJ2-7, with 7 bases that match TRBD1. This CDR3 comprises 14 residues. V was pared by 4 bases and J by 9 bases, with 15 bases of the junction left unmatched. Germline lookup yields CDR1 GTSNPN and CDR2 SVGIG (reference sequence). The CDR3 DNA reads TGTGCCTGGACTCGGGACAGAAGTAGACTCGGGCAGTACTTC. Its translation is CAWTRDRSRLGQYF. The entire variable domain, with the rest obtained from reference TRBV30 and TRBJ2-7, is as follows: SQTIHQWPATLVQPVGSPLSLECTVEGTSNPNLYWYRQAAGRGLQLLFYSVGIGQISSEVPQNLSASRPQDRQFILSSKKLLLSDSGFYLCAWTRDRSRLGQYFGPGTRLTVT.

The chain recombines TRBV18 with TRBJ2-7; 13 nucleotides align to TRBD2. Looked up from germline, CDR1 is KGHSH and CDR2 is LQKENI. With V trimmed by 5 bases and J by 4 bases, 5 bases remained unmatched. The CDR3 is 15 residues long. DNA of the CDR3: TGTGCCAGCTCAGACGGGACTAGCGGGGTGTACGAGCAGTACTTC. This gives the protein CASSDGTSGVYEQYF.

The CDR3 DNA follows: TGTGCCAGCAGTTCCTCTAGCGGCCTAACCTACGAGCAGTACTTC. This gives the protein CASSSSSGLTYEQYF. This chain uses TRBV6-2 or TRBV6-3 with TRBJ2-7, with 7 bases identical to TRBD2. This CDR3 spans 15 amino acids. Germline-derived CDR1 and CDR2 are MNHEY and SVGEGT. V lost 4 bases and J lost 2; bases outside the gene matches: 8.